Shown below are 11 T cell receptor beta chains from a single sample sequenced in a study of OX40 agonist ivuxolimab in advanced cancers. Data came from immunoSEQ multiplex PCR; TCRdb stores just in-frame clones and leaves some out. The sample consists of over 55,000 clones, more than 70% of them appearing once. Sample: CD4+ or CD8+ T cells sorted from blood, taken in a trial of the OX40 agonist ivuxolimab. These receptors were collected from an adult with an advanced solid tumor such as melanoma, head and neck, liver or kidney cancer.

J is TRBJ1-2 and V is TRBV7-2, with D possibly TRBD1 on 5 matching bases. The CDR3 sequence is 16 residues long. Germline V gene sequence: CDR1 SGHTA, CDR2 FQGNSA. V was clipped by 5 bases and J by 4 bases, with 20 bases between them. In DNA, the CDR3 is TGTGCCAGCAGCGACCTTAGAGGGGCGGAAACCTATGGCTACACCTTC. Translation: CASSDLRGAETYGYTF.

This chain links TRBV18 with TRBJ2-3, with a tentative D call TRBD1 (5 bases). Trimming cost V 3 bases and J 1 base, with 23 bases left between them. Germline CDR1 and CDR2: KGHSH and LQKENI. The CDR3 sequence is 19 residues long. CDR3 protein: CASSPLQGLGEDGTDTQYF. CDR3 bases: TGTGCCAGCTCACCCTTGCAGGGTCTGGGTGAAGATGGCACAGATACGCAGTATTTT.

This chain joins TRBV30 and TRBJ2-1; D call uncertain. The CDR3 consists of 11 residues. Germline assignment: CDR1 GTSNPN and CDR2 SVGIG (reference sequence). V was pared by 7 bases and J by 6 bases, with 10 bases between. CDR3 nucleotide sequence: TGTGCCTCCAGCTGGCTCAATGAGCAGTTCTTC. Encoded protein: CASSWLNEQFF.

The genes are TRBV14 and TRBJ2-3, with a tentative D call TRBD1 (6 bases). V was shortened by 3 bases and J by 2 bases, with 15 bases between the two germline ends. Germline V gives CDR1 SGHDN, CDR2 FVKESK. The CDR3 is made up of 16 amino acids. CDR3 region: CASSHVLGANTDTQYF. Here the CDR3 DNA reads TGTGCCAGCAGCCATGTCCTGGGGGCCAACACAGATACGCAGTATTTT.

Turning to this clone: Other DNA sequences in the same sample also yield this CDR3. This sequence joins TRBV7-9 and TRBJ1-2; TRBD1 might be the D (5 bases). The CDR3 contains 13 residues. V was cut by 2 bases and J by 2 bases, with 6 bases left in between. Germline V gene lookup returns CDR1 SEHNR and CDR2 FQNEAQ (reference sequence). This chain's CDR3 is CASSLQGNYGYTF. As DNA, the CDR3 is TGTGCCAGCAGCTTACAGGGAAACTATGGCTACACCTTC.

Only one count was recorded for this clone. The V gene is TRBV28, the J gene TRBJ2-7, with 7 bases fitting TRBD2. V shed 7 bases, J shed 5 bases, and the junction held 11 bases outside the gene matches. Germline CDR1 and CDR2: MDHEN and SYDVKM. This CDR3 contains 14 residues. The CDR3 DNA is TGTGCCAGCAACTCCGGGGGGAGGGCCGACGAGCAGTACTTC. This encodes CASNSGGRADEQYF.

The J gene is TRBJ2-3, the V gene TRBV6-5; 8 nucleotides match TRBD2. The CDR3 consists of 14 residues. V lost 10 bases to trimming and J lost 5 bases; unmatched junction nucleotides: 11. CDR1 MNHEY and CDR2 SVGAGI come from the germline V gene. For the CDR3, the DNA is TGTGCCACCAGACGGGGGGGGGCCGTAGATACGCAGTATTTT. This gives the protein CATRRGGAVDTQYF.

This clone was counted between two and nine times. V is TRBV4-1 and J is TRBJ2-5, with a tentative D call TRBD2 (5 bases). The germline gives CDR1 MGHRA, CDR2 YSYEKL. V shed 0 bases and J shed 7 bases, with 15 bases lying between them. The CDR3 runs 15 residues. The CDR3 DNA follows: TGCGCCAGCAGCCAAGATCGGCTAGCCCGGGGGACCCAGTACTTC. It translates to CASSQDRLARGTQYF.

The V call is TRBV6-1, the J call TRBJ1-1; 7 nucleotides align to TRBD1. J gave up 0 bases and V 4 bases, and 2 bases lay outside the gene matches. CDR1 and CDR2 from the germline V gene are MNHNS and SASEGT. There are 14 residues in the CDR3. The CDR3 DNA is TGTGCCAGCAGTGCCGACAGGGTGAACACTGAAGCTTTCTTT. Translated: CASSADRVNTEAFF.

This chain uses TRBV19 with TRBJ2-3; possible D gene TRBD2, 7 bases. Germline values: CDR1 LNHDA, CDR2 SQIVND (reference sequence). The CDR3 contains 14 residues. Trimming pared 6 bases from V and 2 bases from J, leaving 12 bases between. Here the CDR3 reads CASSGGRPTDTQYF. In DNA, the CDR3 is TGTGCCAGTAGCGGGGGGCGACCCACAGATACGCAGTATTTT.

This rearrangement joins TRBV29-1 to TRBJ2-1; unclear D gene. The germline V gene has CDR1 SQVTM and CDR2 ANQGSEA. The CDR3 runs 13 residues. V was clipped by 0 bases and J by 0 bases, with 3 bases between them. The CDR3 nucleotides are TGCAGCGTTGAAGAGAGCTCCTACAATGAGCAGTTCTTC. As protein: CSVEESSYNEQFF.